The 31 T cell receptor beta chains below were found in one sample sequenced in a study of response to subunit inactivated influenza vaccine. TCRdb independently ran MiXCR on the RT-PCR reads; one entry per CDR3 protein. Of hundreds of thousands of distinct CDR3 sequences listed, more than 15% are singletons. Sequencing was performed on PBMCs from blood, taken roughly 13 days after vaccination. The receptors derive from a man in his fifties who received an inactivated influenza vaccine.

The V and J genes are TRBV20-1 and TRBJ1-1; maybe TRBD1 (5 bases). This CDR3 has 11 residues. Between the trimmed V and J ends, which lost 3 bases and 11 bases, there was a span of 13 bases. CDR1 and CDR2 from the germline V gene are DFQATT and SNEGSKA (reference sequence). The DNA of the CDR3 is TGCAGTGCTAGGAATTCAAGGGACGCTTTCTTT. Residues: CSARNSRDAFF.

The genes are TRBV3-1 and TRBJ2-5; D possibly corresponds to TRBD2 (7 bases). This CDR3 comprises 14 residues. Germline V gives CDR1 LGHDT, CDR2 YNNKEL (reference sequence). V dropped 6 bases and J dropped 5 bases, with 16 bases sitting between them. The CDR3 DNA follows: TGTGCCAGCAGACCCGACGGGGGGCGCGAGACCCAGTACTTC. It specifies CASRPDGGRETQYF.

CDR3 nucleotide sequence: TGTGCCAGCGGCCCCCAGCGGGGGGCTGGGGAGCTGTTTTTT. Its translation is CASGPQRGAGELFF. The chain joins TRBV12-3 or TRBV12-4 to TRBJ2-2, with TRBD2 identical over 9 bases. The trim removed 8 bases at V and 8 bases at J, leaving 9 bases unmatched. The CDR3 is 14 residues long.

V and J are TRBV14 and TRBJ1-1; D is ambiguous. V was pared by 4 bases and J by 4 bases, with 13 bases between. Looked up from germline, CDR1 is SGHDN and CDR2 is FVKESK. The CDR3 totals 14 residues. CDR3 coding DNA: TGTGCCAGCAGCCGGCAAAGTGGCTTCACTGAAGCTTTCTTT. Amino acid sequence: CASSRQSGFTEAFF.

This chain joins TRBV9 and TRBJ2-7; D possibly corresponds to TRBD1 (5 bases). The CDR3 has 14 amino acids. Germline V lookup: CDR1 SGDLS, CDR2 YYNGEE. The V end was cut by 3 bases, the J end by 0 bases, with 10 bases between. CDR3 sequence: CASSGGQVSYEQYF. The CDR3 nucleotides are TGTGCCAGCAGCGGAGGACAAGTCTCCTACGAGCAGTACTTC.

This clonotype was counted ten times or more. The chain recombines TRBV10-3 with TRBJ2-2; D may correspond to TRBD1 or TRBD2 (5 bases each). V lost 5 bases to trimming and J lost 2 bases, with 9 bases between them. The CDR3 loop spans 14 amino acids. Germline V gene data show CDR1 as ENHRY and CDR2 as SYGVKD. This chain's CDR3 is CAISSRDNTGELFF. The CDR3 nucleotides read TGTGCCATCAGTTCCAGGGACAACACCGGGGAGCTGTTTTTT.

The sample holds many counts of this clonotype. This chain uses TRBV12-3 or TRBV12-4 with TRBJ2-2; D unresolved. The V end lost 5 bases, the J end lost 7 bases, and 8 bases lay between the germline ends. The CDR3 extends over 12 amino acids. The CDR3, as DNA: TGTGCCAGCAGTCTGAGTGGCGGGGAGCTGTTTTTT. It specifies CASSLSGGELFF.

The chain is built from TRBV7-6 and TRBJ2-1; weak D call: TRBD2 (5 bases). The germline CDR1 and CDR2 sequences are SGHVS and FNYEAQ. The CDR3 runs 14 residues. Trimming left V 3 bases short and J 8 bases short, with 14 bases between. The CDR3: CASSFLEGRHEQFF. The CDR3, as DNA: TGTGCCAGCAGCTTCCTTGAGGGAAGACATGAGCAGTTCTTC.

This rearrangement joins TRBV12-3 or TRBV12-4 to TRBJ2-1; TRBD1 agrees at 9 bases. This CDR3 region has 15 residues. The V segment lost 6 bases and the J segment 6 bases; nucleotides outside the gene matches: 9. Here the CDR3 reads CASRRTGDRLNEQFF. CDR3 bases: TGTGCCAGCAGACGGACAGGGGATAGACTCAATGAGCAGTTCTTC.

This clonotype was counted a few times. This chain connects TRBV29-1 to TRBJ2-3; the D is unclear. There are 14 residues in the CDR3. Germline V gene lookup returns CDR1 SQVTM and CDR2 ANQGSEA. Between the trimmed V and J ends, which lost 3 bases and 3 bases, there was a span of 13 bases. The CDR3 reads CSVDEIFRTDTQYF. CDR3 nucleotide sequence: TGCAGCGTTGATGAGATTTTCAGAACAGATACGCAGTATTTT.

Turning to this clonotype: A much larger clone lies one base from this, so it may be a read error. The chain has TRBV6-5 and TRBJ1-5, with D possibly TRBD1 on 5 matching bases. From germline, CDR1 is MNHEY and CDR2 SVGAGI. The CDR3 consists of 14 residues. CDR3 DNA sequence: TGTGCCAGCAGTCACTCTAAGGGGATTCAGCCCCAGCATTTT. Its translation: CASSHSKGIQPQHF.

This clonotype was found many times. This chain connects TRBV12-3 or TRBV12-4 to TRBJ2-1, with D perhaps TRBD2 (5 bases). The CDR3 covers 14 residues. V was shortened by 3 bases and J by 5 bases, with 11 bases between the two germline ends. The CDR3 loop is CASSFLQRNNEQFF. CDR3 bases: TGTGCCAGCAGTTTCCTCCAGCGGAACAATGAGCAGTTCTTC.

J is TRBJ2-3 and V is TRBV7-9; D tentatively fits TRBD1 or TRBD2 (5 bases each). Germline-derived CDR1 and CDR2 are SEHNR and FQNEAQ (reference sequence). The CDR3 covers 15 residues. With 7 bases removed from V and 6 bases from J, the gap between germline ends came to 20 bases. CDR3 protein: CASIIGGAPRDTQYF. Here the CDR3 DNA reads TGTGCCAGCATCATTGGGGGAGCTCCGAGGGATACGCAGTATTTT.

There are a few counts of this clonotype. This sequence joins TRBV14 and TRBJ2-6; 8 bases are shared with TRBD1. CDR1 is SGHDN, CDR2 FVKESK, per germline. J gave up 4 bases and V 6 bases, and 8 bases lay outside the gene matches. There are 16 residues in the CDR3. The CDR3 DNA reads as TGTGCCAGCAGACGAACAGGGGGGTACGGGGCCAACGTCCTGACTTTC. Its translation: CASRRTGGYGANVLTF.

This clonotype was counted between two and nine times. This rearrangement joins TRBV20-1 to TRBJ1-2; no definite D call. CDR3 length equals 14 residues. The V gene lost 2 bases and the J gene lost 1 base, with 11 bases spanning the gap. Germline CDR1 is DFQATT and CDR2 is SNEGSKA (reference sequence). The CDR3 protein is CSARNRDLNYGYTF. CDR3 in DNA: TGCAGTGCTAGAAATCGCGACCTTAACTATGGCTACACCTTC.

This clonotype was observed a handful of times. The CDR3 protein is CASSLAGWDTDTQYF. DNA of the CDR3: TGTGCCAGCAGCTTAGCGGGATGGGACACAGATACGCAGTATTTT. V and J are TRBV7-8 and TRBJ2-3; D gene unclear. The CDR3 extends over 15 amino acids. The V and J ends lost 0 bases and 2 bases respectively, with 9 bases between them. Per germline, CDR1 SGHVS and CDR2 FQNEAQ.

This clonotype was found a few times. V is TRBV12-3 or TRBV12-4 and J is TRBJ2-3; 11 positions agree with TRBD2. Trimming took 7 bases from V and 1 from J; bases not matched to a gene: 7. The CDR3 extends over 16 amino acids. For the CDR3, the DNA is TGTGCCAGCACCCCGAAACTAGCGGGGGGCACAGATACGCAGTATTTT. Amino acids: CASTPKLAGGTDTQYF.

In this sample, this clonotype turned up a few times. This chain uses TRBV7-2 with TRBJ2-7; 9 nucleotides agree with TRBD2. The CDR3 is made up of 14 amino acids. V shed 5 bases and J 7 bases; nucleotides not matched to a gene: 9. From germline, CDR1 is SGHTA and CDR2 FQGNSA. CDR3 sequence: CASSLSSGILEQYF. The CDR3 DNA reads TGTGCCAGCAGCCTCTCTAGCGGGATATTGGAGCAGTACTTC.

This clonotype was observed a handful of times. V is TRBV5-1 and J is TRBJ2-3; 16 nucleotides line up with TRBD2. The CDR3 length is 16 residues. The germline CDR1 and CDR2 sequences are SGHRS and YFSETQ. Trimming cost V 4 bases and J 4 bases; bases outside gene matches: 3. DNA of the CDR3: TGCGCCAGCAGCCCGGGACTAGCGGGGGGGCCAGATACGCAGTATTTT. It encodes CASSPGLAGGPDTQYF.

This clonotype was seen a handful of times. The chain couples TRBV12-3 or TRBV12-4 to TRBJ2-5; 9 bases are a match to TRBD2. V shed 0 bases and J 1 base; nucleotides not matched to a gene: 0. The CDR3 sequence is 15 residues long. The CDR3 sequence is CASSLATSGQETQYF. The CDR3 DNA reads as TGTGCCAGCAGTTTAGCGACTAGCGGCCAAGAGACCCAGTACTTC.

The V gene is TRBV28, the J gene TRBJ2-5; 7 bases agree with TRBD1. Losses at the gene ends were 3 bases for V and 3 bases for J; bases not matched to a gene: 10. The CDR3 spans 16 residues. Germline V gives CDR1 MDHEN, CDR2 SYDVKM. The DNA of the CDR3 is TGTGCCAGCAGTTTTCAGACAGGGTCGGTTAAAGAGACCCAGTACTTC. This encodes CASSFQTGSVKETQYF. The full variable domain, in which reference TRBV28 and TRBJ2-5 provide the parts outside the CDR3, is DVKVTQSSRYLVKRTGEKVFLECVQDMDHENMFWYRQDPGLGLRLIYFSYDVKMKEKGDIPEGYSVSREKKERFSLILESASTNQTSMYLCASSFQTGSVKETQYFGPGTRLLVL.

The chain recombines TRBV7-2 with TRBJ1-6; 7 bases are a match to TRBD1. Germline V lookup: CDR1 SGHTA, CDR2 FQGNSA. CDR3 length: 15 amino acids. J was trimmed by 4 bases and V by 5 bases; bases with no gene match: 5. The CDR3 spells CASSERTGYNSPLHF. As DNA, the CDR3 is TGTGCCAGCAGCGAAAGGACAGGATATAATTCACCCCTCCACTTT. Combining the CDR3 with reference TRBV7-2 and TRBJ1-6 gives the whole variable domain GAGVSQSPSNKVTEKGKDVELRCDPISGHTALYWYRQSLGQGLEFLIYFQGNSAPDKSGLPSDRFSAERTGGSVSTLTIQRTQQEDSAVYLCASSERTGYNSPLHFGNGTRLTVT.

This clonotype was seen a few times. J is TRBJ2-6 and V is TRBV7-2; D is undetermined. Trimming shortened V by 5 bases and J by 0 bases, and 14 bases separated the two germline ends. CDR3 length: 17 residues. Germline V gene lookup returns CDR1 SGHTA and CDR2 FQGNSA. This chain's CDR3 is CASSPLSLTSGANVLTF. CDR3 sequence (DNA): TGTGCCAGCAGCCCCTTAAGTCTGACCTCTGGGGCCAACGTCCTGACTTTC.

This clonotype appeared a few times. The CDR3 protein is CASSIVQNTGELFF. Here the CDR3 DNA reads TGTGCCAGTAGTATTGTGCAGAACACCGGGGAGCTGTTTTTT. This chain joins TRBV19 and TRBJ2-2; D is unclear. The length of the CDR3 is 14 residues. Trimming removed 3 bases from V and 1 base from J, with 6 bases in between. Germline V CDR1 and CDR2: LNHDA, SQIVND (reference sequence).

The J gene is TRBJ2-7, the V gene TRBV20-1; the D is unclear. Germline loops: CDR1 DFQATT, CDR2 SNEGSKA (reference sequence). V was shortened by 2 bases and J by 5 bases, with 16 bases between the two germline ends. The CDR3 contains 14 residues. Here the CDR3 DNA reads TGCAGTGCTAGATCGAGGACCATACCCAACGAGCAGTACTTC. It encodes CSARSRTIPNEQYF.

This clonotype was counted a few times. The genes are TRBV6-2 or TRBV6-3 and TRBJ2-7, with 11 bases that match TRBD2. CDR1 is MNHEY, CDR2 SVGEGT, per germline. The ends lost 6 bases at V and 4 bases at J; junction bases unmatched: 5. The CDR3 has 14 residues. The CDR3 reads CASSGTSGIYEQYF. As DNA, the CDR3 is TGTGCCAGCAGCGGGACTAGCGGAATATACGAGCAGTACTTC.

This clonotype has more than one count but fewer than ten. This chain links TRBV7-2 with TRBJ2-5; 8 positions match TRBD2. The germline V gene has CDR1 SGHTA and CDR2 FQGNSA. Losses at the gene ends were 1 base for V and 1 base for J; bases not matched to a gene: 8. The CDR3 is made up of 17 amino acids. The CDR3 protein is CASSLVGGGGIQETQYF. The CDR3, as DNA: TGTGCCAGCAGCTTAGTGGGGGGCGGGGGGATCCAAGAGACCCAGTACTTC.

Only a few counts were recorded for this clonotype. The chain couples TRBV5-1 to TRBJ2-5; 11 bases map to TRBD1. Germline assignment: CDR1 SGHRS and CDR2 YFSETQ. The V gene end was trimmed by 2 bases and the J gene end by 5 bases; junction bases not matched to a gene: 5. This CDR3 spans 15 amino acids. The CDR3 DNA is TGCGCCAGCAGCTTCCGGGACAGGGGGTCGGAGACCCAGTACTTC. Translating it yields CASSFRDRGSETQYF.

This chain uses TRBV28 with TRBJ1-5, with D unresolved. The CDR3 spans 16 residues. Germline CDR1 and CDR2: MDHEN and SYDVKM. V was trimmed by 2 bases and J by 0 bases, leaving 11 bases between them. The CDR3 coding sequence is TGTGCCAGCAGTTTAACCAGAGTCCTTAGCAATCAGCCCCAGCATTTT. It specifies CASSLTRVLSNQPQHF.

The rearrangement links TRBV10-3 to TRBJ2-1; TRBD1 matches 7 bases. This CDR3 region has 18 residues. V was pared by 0 bases and J by 1 base, with 9 bases of the junction left unmatched. In germline, CDR1 is ENHRY, CDR2 SYGVKD. The CDR3 reads CAISESPGQGVSYNEQFF. The CDR3 DNA follows: TGTGCCATCAGTGAGTCTCCCGGGCAGGGGGTTTCCTACAATGAGCAGTTCTTC.

V gene TRBV2 combines with J gene TRBJ1-1; unclear D gene. The CDR3 covers 14 residues. With 2 bases removed from V and 2 bases from J, the gap between germline ends came to 9 bases. Germline V lookup: CDR1 SNHLY, CDR2 FYNNEI. The CDR3 loop reads CASSELAANTEAFF. The CDR3 DNA reads TGTGCCAGCAGTGAATTAGCAGCAAACACTGAAGCTTTCTTT.